This entry lists 20 T cell receptor beta chains sequenced from one sample in a study of cytomegalovirus exposure and HLA in healthy donors. The primer mix had 60 Vbeta and 13 Jbeta primers. Clones were sequenced by immunoSEQ multiplex PCR, and TCRdb holds only the in-frame ones, with some missing. In the table there are 90,000 to 100,000 clones, more than 60% of which are singletons. Sequenced sample: PBMCs. These receptor sequences come from a man in his 60s in good health and CMV-seropositive.

The J gene is TRBJ1-5, the V gene TRBV5-1; D is undetermined. Trimming took off 4 bases at V and 0 bases at J, with 8 bases between the two ends. This CDR3 spans 14 amino acids. Germline V CDR1 and CDR2: SGHRS, YFSETQ. CDR3 amino acids: CASSPGISNQPQHF. The CDR3 DNA is TGCGCCAGCAGCCCCGGGATTAGCAATCAGCCCCAGCATTTT.

CDR3 sequence: CASSEATGSYNSPLHF. CDR3 DNA: TGTGCCAGCAGTGAAGCGACAGGGTCATATAATTCACCCCTCCACTTT. V and J are TRBV6-1 and TRBJ1-6, with 7 bases lining up with TRBD1. J was trimmed by 4 bases and V by 0 bases; bases with no gene match: 3. The CDR3 has 16 amino acids. Germline CDR1 and CDR2: MNHNS and SASEGT.

This clone was observed once. This chain links TRBV28 with TRBJ2-5; TRBD1 agrees at 8 bases. From germline, CDR1 is MDHEN and CDR2 SYDVKM. V shed 3 bases and J 5 bases; nucleotides not matched to a gene: 11. The CDR3 contains 16 residues. The CDR3 DNA is TGTGCCAGCAGTTTTTCCGAAGACAGGGGTTGGGAGACCCAGTACTTC. This gives the protein CASSFSEDRGWETQYF.

The chain couples TRBV29-1 to TRBJ2-7, with D possibly TRBD1 on 5 matching bases. Deletions cut 7 bases from V and 2 bases from J, with 15 bases between. Germline V lookup: CDR1 SQVTM, CDR2 ANQGSEA. The CDR3 runs to 13 residues. CDR3 sequence reads: CSALVPGTYEQYF. The CDR3 DNA sequence: TGCAGCGCCCTAGTCCCAGGGACCTACGAGCAGTACTTC.

In its sample, this clone was seen once. This sequence joins TRBV5-1 and TRBJ2-6; 8 nucleotides align to TRBD1. This CDR3 spans 18 amino acids. CDR1 and CDR2 (germline): SGHRS, YFSETQ. Germline trimming cut 3 bases from V and 0 bases from J; bases unmatched to any gene: 8. CDR3 loop: CASSSSGTGRSGANVLTF. CDR3 nucleotide sequence: TGCGCCAGCAGCTCTTCCGGGACAGGACGCTCTGGGGCCAACGTCCTGACTTTC.

As regards this clone: This CDR3 is also generated by other DNA sequences in the sample. The rearrangement uses TRBV29-1 and TRBJ1-5; D is possibly TRBD1 (5 bases). CDR3 length: 14 amino acids. Germline-derived CDR1 and CDR2 are SQVTM and ANQGSEA. V gave up 4 bases and J gave up 2 bases, with 12 bases separating them. CDR3 bases: TGCAGCGTTGGGGTGGGGGGAGGCAATCAGCCCCAGCATTTT. Translated: CSVGVGGGNQPQHF.

The chain carries TRBV29-1 and TRBJ2-1; a possible D gene is TRBD1 (6 bases). The CDR3 is 12 residues long. Looked up from germline, CDR1 is SQVTM and CDR2 is ANQGSEA. Trimming took off 6 bases at V and 7 bases at J, with 13 bases between the two ends. In DNA, the CDR3 is TGCAGCGTGTGGGACAATAGAAATGAGCAGTTCTTC. This codes for CSVWDNRNEQFF.

J is TRBJ2-1 and V is TRBV5-1; maybe TRBD2 (5 bases). CDR1 is SGHRS and CDR2 is YFSETQ in the germline V gene. Trimming shortened V by 4 bases and J by 2 bases, and 16 bases separated the two germline ends. The CDR3 is 16 residues long. DNA of the CDR3: TGCGCCAGCAGCCCCCTGGAGGTAGCCACCTACAATGAGCAGTTCTTC. Translating gives CASSPLEVATYNEQFF.

This clone was picked up one time. The chain couples TRBV5-1 to TRBJ2-7; 9 nucleotides match TRBD1. V was pared by 4 bases and J by 3 bases, with 8 bases of the junction left unmatched. The CDR3 is 15 amino acids. Germline CDR1 reads SGHRS; CDR2 reads YFSETQ. CDR3 nucleotide sequence: TGCGCCAGCAGCCGGGGACAGGGATCCTTCTACGAGCAGTACTTC. This sequence encodes CASSRGQGSFYEQYF.

This clone has just a few counts. This chain uses TRBV4-3 with TRBJ1-1; D may be TRBD1 (6 bases). The germline V and J ends were trimmed by 1 base and 0 bases, with 15 bases remaining between them. CDR1 LGHNA and CDR2 YSLEER come from the germline V gene. The CDR3 runs 17 residues. The CDR3 coding sequence is TGCGCCAGCAGCCAAGCCAGCCCTGGACAGTTGAACACTGAAGCTTTCTTT. Its translation is CASSQASPGQLNTEAFF.

The chain is built from TRBV19 and TRBJ1-6; 10 bases line up with TRBD1. CDR1 LNHDA and CDR2 SQIVND come from the germline V gene (reference sequence). The CDR3 runs to 14 residues. J was trimmed by 7 bases and V by 5 bases; bases with no gene match: 2. CDR3: CASSWGQGNSPLHF. CDR3 bases: TGTGCCAGTAGTTGGGGACAGGGGAATTCACCCCTCCACTTT.

V gene TRBV13 combines with J gene TRBJ2-7; TRBD1 matches at 9 bases. V lost 7 bases to trimming and J lost 5 bases; unmatched junction nucleotides: 12. The CDR3 runs to 15 residues. Germline CDR1 and CDR2: PRHDT and FYEKMQ (reference sequence). CDR3 loop: CASIKGGQGTNEQYF. DNA for the CDR3: TGTGCCAGCATCAAAGGGGGACAGGGTACCAACGAGCAGTACTTC.

The J gene is TRBJ1-2, the V gene TRBV27, with a weak D call TRBD1 (5 bases). This CDR3 has 13 residues. Germline V CDR1 and CDR2: MNHEY, SMNVEV (reference sequence). The V and J ends lost 5 bases and 8 bases respectively, with 15 bases between them. The CDR3 coding sequence is TGTGCCAGCAGTGAGAAGGGGCCTTCGGGCTACACCTTC. It encodes CASSEKGPSGYTF.

This clone was counted a single time. The chain recombines TRBV11-2 with TRBJ1-1, with a possible D match to TRBD1 (6 bases). CDR1 SGHAT and CDR2 FQNNGV come from the germline V gene. The CDR3 runs 16 residues. V lost 3 bases, J lost 3 bases, and 17 bases lay in between. The CDR3 sequence is CASSLFLAGADTEAFF. The DNA of the CDR3 is TGTGCCAGCAGCTTGTTTTTGGCAGGGGCGGACACTGAAGCTTTCTTT. Supplemented by reference TRBV11-2 and TRBJ1-1, the full variable domain reads EAGVAQSPRYKIIEKRQSVAFWCNPISGHATLYWYQQILGQGPKLLIQFQNNGVVDDSQLPKDRFSAERLKGVDSTLKIQPAKLEDSAVYLCASSLFLAGADTEAFFGQGTRLTVV.

The table lists this clone with a count of one. This chain uses TRBV5-5 with TRBJ1-6; no clear D. V gave up 3 bases and J gave up 6 bases, with 10 bases separating them. CDR1 SGHKS and CDR2 YYEKEE come from the germline V gene (reference sequence). This CDR3 contains 14 residues. Written as DNA, the CDR3 is TGTGCCAGCAGCTCCCGGGAGGGTAATTCACCCCTCCACTTT. Protein: CASSSREGNSPLHF.

V gene TRBV13 combines with J gene TRBJ2-6; D possibly corresponds to TRBD1 (7 bases). V was clipped by 3 bases and J by 0 bases, with 12 bases between them. Germline V lookup: CDR1 PRHDT, CDR2 FYEKMQ (reference sequence). The CDR3 has 17 residues. CDR3 nucleotide sequence: TGTGCCAGCAGCTTGGCAGGGGGGAGCTCTGGGGCCAACGTCCTGACTTTC. This translates into CASSLAGGSSGANVLTF.

The CDR3 here is CAISESAGMNTEAFF. The CDR3 DNA follows: TGTGCCATCAGTGAGTCTGCGGGCATGAACACTGAAGCTTTCTTT. V usage is TRBV10-3 and J usage is TRBJ1-1; D is unclear. CDR1 is ENHRY, CDR2 SYGVKD, per germline. The V and J ends lost 0 bases and 0 bases respectively, with 8 bases between them. The CDR3 spans 15 residues.

The chain couples TRBV18 to TRBJ2-1; 9 nucleotides match TRBD1. Germline CDR1 is KGHSH and CDR2 is LQKENI. This CDR3 spans 14 amino acids. V lost 2 bases, J lost 5 bases, and 1 base stayed unmatched. CDR3 DNA sequence: TGTGCCAGCTCACCAACAGGGGGCCACAATGAGCAGTTCTTC. It specifies CASSPTGGHNEQFF.

The DNA for the CDR3 is TGTGCCAGCAGCTTTGGGACAGGGGGAAACACCATATATTTT. Protein: CASSFGTGGNTIYF. The chain is built from TRBV5-6 and TRBJ1-3, with TRBD1 matching over 9 bases. Trimming took 2 bases from V and 4 from J; bases not matched to a gene: 1. Per germline, CDR1 SGHDT and CDR2 YYEEEE. The CDR3 has 14 residues.

The rearrangement joins TRBV18 to TRBJ2-3; no definite D call. The CDR3 spans 12 residues. Trimming took off 6 bases at V and 0 bases at J, with 4 bases between the two ends. From germline, CDR1 is KGHSH and CDR2 LQKENI. CDR3 loop: CASSPSTDTQYF. The CDR3 coding sequence is TGTGCCAGCTCCCCTAGCACAGATACGCAGTATTTT.